This TCR beta chain appears in the sequencing data of a study of shared clonotypes between healthy human individuals. This CDR3 region has 14 residues. Looked up from germline, CDR1 is MNHNY and CDR2 is SVGAGI (reference sequence). V lost 7 bases to trimming and J lost 5 bases; unmatched junction nucleotides: 5. Data came from immunoSEQ multiplex PCR; TCRdb stores just in-frame clones and leaves some out. The sample yields around 2.5 million clones, under 95% seen once. This clone was observed once. The TCR sequence derives from a man aged 18 to 29 in good health. Some clones in this sample may be carry-over from other donors' samples. Sequenced material: naive CD4+ T cells from PBMCs. Stated subset: CD45RA+ positively selected. The chain employs TRBV6-6 and TRBJ1-5, with 10 bases matching TRBD1. Written as DNA, the CDR3 is TGTGCCAGCACCCCGGGACAGGGGTATCAGCCCCAGCATTTT. It codes for CASTPGQGYQPQHF.